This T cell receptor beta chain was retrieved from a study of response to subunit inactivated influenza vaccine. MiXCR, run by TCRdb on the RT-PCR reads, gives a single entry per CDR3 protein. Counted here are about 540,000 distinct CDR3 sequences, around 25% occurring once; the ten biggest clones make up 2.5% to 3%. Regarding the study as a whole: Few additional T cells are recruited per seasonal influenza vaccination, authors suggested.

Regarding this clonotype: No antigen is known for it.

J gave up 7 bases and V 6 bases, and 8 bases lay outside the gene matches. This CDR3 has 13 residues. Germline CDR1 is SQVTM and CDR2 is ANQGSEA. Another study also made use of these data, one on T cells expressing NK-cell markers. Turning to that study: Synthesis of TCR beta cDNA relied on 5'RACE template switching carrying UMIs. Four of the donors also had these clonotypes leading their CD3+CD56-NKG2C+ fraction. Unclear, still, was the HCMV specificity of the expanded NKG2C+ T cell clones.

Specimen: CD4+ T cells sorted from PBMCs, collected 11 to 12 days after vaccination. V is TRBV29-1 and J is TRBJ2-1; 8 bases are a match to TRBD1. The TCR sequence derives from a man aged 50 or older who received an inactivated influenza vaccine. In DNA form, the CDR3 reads TGCAGCGTGGAACTGGACAGGGTTAATGAGCAGTTCTTC. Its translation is CSVELDRVNEQFF.